The 30 T cell receptor beta chains below come from one sample, sequenced in a study of OX40 agonist ivuxolimab in advanced cancers. Measured with immunoSEQ multiplex PCR; TCRdb has only the in-frame clones, and not every one. The sample holds approximately 44,000 clones, about 80% seen once. The sequencing used CD4+ or CD8+ T cells sorted from blood, collected in a trial of the OX40 agonist ivuxolimab. The receptors stem from an adult with an advanced solid tumor such as melanoma, head and neck, liver or kidney cancer.

The chain uses TRBV28 and TRBJ2-7, with D possibly matching TRBD2 (6 bases). The CDR3 has 16 amino acids. Germline CDR1 reads MDHEN; CDR2 reads SYDVKM. Trimming left V 6 bases short and J 3 bases short, with 21 bases between. The CDR3, as DNA: TGTGCCAGCAGACCACGCCGGGACTTCGCCCTCTACGAGCAGTACTTC. It translates to CASRPRRDFALYEQYF.

This chain connects TRBV7-2 to TRBJ1-2, with D perhaps matching TRBD1 (5 bases). Germline V gene sequence: CDR1 SGHTA, CDR2 FQGNSA. The CDR3 is 15 amino acids. Trimming removed 5 bases at V and 4 bases at J, with 17 bases between. Here the CDR3 DNA reads TGTGCCAGCAGCCCCCTGGGTCAGGGAGCCTATGGCTACACCTTC. Its protein product is CASSPLGQGAYGYTF.

The rearrangement joins TRBV19 to TRBJ2-7, with D perhaps matching TRBD2 (5 bases). The CDR3 has 13 amino acids. The ends were cut back, 0 bases at V and 7 bases at J, with 10 bases in the middle. Germline CDR1 is LNHDA and CDR2 is SQIVND (reference sequence). CDR3 sequence (DNA): TGTGCCAGTAGTATAGATTCCAGGAGGGAGCAGTACTTC. Translating gives CASSIDSRREQYF.

Judged by abundance, this clone is medium-sized. V gene TRBV23-1 combines with J gene TRBJ1-2, with 7 positions matching TRBD1. TRBV23-1 is classed as an ORF, of uncertain function. Trimming removed 0 bases from V and 6 bases from J; junction bases left unmatched: 7. The length of the CDR3 is 15 residues. This chain's CDR3 is CASSQSKGRGDGYTF. The CDR3 region has the DNA TGCGCCAGCAGTCAATCTAAAGGCAGGGGGGATGGCTACACCTTC.

This clone was counted between two and nine times. This sequence joins TRBV7-2 and TRBJ2-7, with D possibly matching TRBD2 (5 bases). The CDR3 runs 12 residues. The germline V gene encodes CDR1 SGHTA and CDR2 FQGNSA. Trimming pared 6 bases from V and 2 bases from J, leaving 8 bases between. The chain's CDR3 is CASSAGPYEQYF. The DNA of the CDR3 is TGTGCCAGCAGTGCGGGCCCCTACGAGCAGTACTTC.

In this sample, this clone turned up once. The rearrangement links TRBV18 to TRBJ2-3; D unresolved. The V end was cut by 1 base, the J end by 0 bases, with 5 bases between. The CDR3 extends over 14 amino acids. Germline V gives CDR1 KGHSH, CDR2 LQKENI. The CDR3 reads CASSPRGSTDTQYF. The CDR3 region has the DNA TGTGCCAGCTCACCACGCGGCAGCACAGATACGCAGTATTTT.

The chain has TRBV30 and TRBJ2-7, with TRBD2 as a possible D gene (5 bases). Trimming removed 2 bases at V and 7 bases at J, with 12 bases between. The CDR3 is made up of 12 amino acids. CDR1 and CDR2 (germline): GTSNPN, SVGIG (reference sequence). CDR3 loop: CAWSTAPGEQYF. Written as DNA, the CDR3 is TGTGCCTGGAGTACTGCTCCGGGGGAGCAGTACTTC.

This clone was counted a single time. The rearrangement links TRBV28 to TRBJ1-2; D gene uncertain. The CDR3 consists of 12 residues. V shed 4 bases and J shed 3 bases, with 6 bases lying between them. Germline V lookup: CDR1 MDHEN, CDR2 SYDVKM. The CDR3 reads CASSSRDYGYTF. Here the CDR3 DNA reads TGTGCCAGCAGTTCACGGGACTATGGCTACACCTTC.

The chain combines TRBV27 with TRBJ1-2, with TRBD1 as a possible D gene (5 bases). The CDR3 is 15 residues long. Germline CDR1 reads MNHEY; CDR2 reads SMNVEV (reference sequence). V lost 5 bases and J lost 4, with 17 bases in between. CDR3 protein: CASSERPGAPYGYTF. The CDR3 region has the DNA TGTGCCAGCAGTGAACGTCCCGGGGCGCCCTATGGCTACACCTTC.

Notes on this clone: Additional DNA sequences in this sample encode the identical CDR3. V gene TRBV5-6 combines with J gene TRBJ2-1, with D perhaps matching TRBD1 (5 bases). The V gene's germline CDR1 is SGHDT and CDR2 YYEEEE. V was cut by 2 bases and J by 1 base, with 7 bases left in between. CDR3 length: 14 residues. The chain's CDR3 is CASSLRGSYNEQFF. In nucleotides, the CDR3 is TGTGCCAGCAGCTTAAGGGGTTCCTACAATGAGCAGTTCTTC.

V is TRBV7-8 and J is TRBJ2-3; TRBD2 is a possible D gene (6 bases). V lost 3 bases and J lost 2, with 9 bases in between. CDR1 and CDR2 from the germline V gene are SGHVS and FQNEAQ. This CDR3 spans 14 amino acids. The CDR3 reads CASSFWDFTDTQYF. CDR3 bases: TGTGCCAGCAGCTTCTGGGACTTCACAGATACGCAGTATTTT.

The chain employs TRBV11-2 and TRBJ2-5; 8 nucleotides line up with TRBD1. The J call may be wrong; the DNA end is better matched by TRBJ2-7. The germline V gene has CDR1 SGHAT and CDR2 FQNNGV. This CDR3 is 14 amino acids long. For the CDR3, the DNA is TGTGCCAGCAGCTCGACCGGGACAGGTTACGAGCAGTACTTC. This gives the protein CASSSTGTGYEQYF.

This clone was counted once. The genes are TRBV5-4 and TRBJ1-2; maybe TRBD1 (5 bases). The germline CDR1 and CDR2 sequences are SGHNT and YYREEE (reference sequence). The CDR3 runs 13 residues. Trimming left V 6 bases short and J 8 bases short, with 17 bases between. The CDR3 DNA is TGTGCCAGCATCCCCCAGGGCAGACAGGGCTACACCTTC. Translated, it gives CASIPQGRQGYTF.

V is TRBV28 and J is TRBJ1-2; D not certain. The CDR3 is 12 amino acids. Trimming took off 4 bases at V and 6 bases at J, with 9 bases between the two ends. In germline, CDR1 is MDHEN, CDR2 SYDVKM. The CDR3 region has the DNA TGTGCCAGCAGTTCCGAGGTTAATGGCTACACCTTC. The encoded protein is CASSSEVNGYTF.

This chain connects TRBV19 to TRBJ2-7; TRBD2 agrees at 14 bases. The CDR3 totals 19 residues. Germline trimming cut 5 bases from V and 0 bases from J; bases unmatched to any gene: 12. Germline values: CDR1 LNHDA, CDR2 SQIVND (reference sequence). The CDR3, as DNA: TGTGCCAGTAGTCCTGGGGCGGGACTAGCGGGGGCGGGCTCCTACGAGCAGTACTTC. Amino acids: CASSPGAGLAGAGSYEQYF.

The chain is built from TRBV2 and TRBJ2-3, with D possibly TRBD2 on 5 matching bases. From germline, CDR1 is SNHLY and CDR2 FYNNEI. V shed 4 bases and J shed 2 bases, with 13 bases lying between them. CDR3 length equals 15 residues. CDR3: CASSVGLAPTDTQYF. CDR3 in DNA: TGTGCCAGCAGTGTAGGGCTAGCTCCCACAGATACGCAGTATTTT.

The genes are TRBV20-1 and TRBJ1-2; TRBD1 might be the D (5 bases). The germline gives CDR1 DFQATT, CDR2 SNEGSKA (reference sequence). Trimming cost V 5 bases and J 6 bases, with 10 bases left between them. The CDR3 extends over 11 amino acids. CDR3 region: CSARQGDGYTF. CDR3 nucleotide sequence: TGCAGTGCTCGTCAGGGAGATGGCTACACCTTC.

The V call is TRBV7-2, the J call TRBJ2-3; 15 positions agree with TRBD2. This CDR3 has 18 amino acids. With 5 bases clipped from V and 6 bases from J, the junction kept 12 bases outside the gene matches. CDR1 and CDR2 (germline): SGHTA, FQGNSA. The DNA of the CDR3 is TGTGCCAGCAGCACAACCCCCGGACTAGCGGGAGGGCCGGATACGCAGTATTTT. Translated: CASSTTPGLAGGPDTQYF.

The chain uses TRBV6-6 and TRBJ2-7, with 7 positions matching TRBD2. The CDR3 is 13 amino acids. Per the germline V gene, CDR1 is MNHNY and CDR2 is SVGAGI (reference sequence). The J segment lost 5 bases and the V segment lost 8 bases, leaving 9 bases of the junction unmatched. CDR3 sequence reads: CASRNPREDEQYF. CDR3 nucleotides: TGTGCCAGCCGGAATCCCCGGGAGGACGAGCAGTACTTC.

This chain links TRBV19 with TRBJ2-5; D may correspond to TRBD1 or TRBD2 (5 bases each). CDR3 length: 14 residues. The V and J ends lost 4 bases and 1 base respectively, with 10 bases between them. Germline lookup yields CDR1 LNHDA and CDR2 SQIVND (reference sequence). The DNA for the CDR3 is TGTGCCAGTAGTAACGAGGGGTTCCAAGAGACCCAGTACTTC. Its protein is CASSNEGFQETQYF. The complete variable domain, with remaining parts taken from reference TRBV19 and TRBJ2-5, reads DGGITQSPKYLFRKEGQNVTLSCEQNLNHDAMYWYRQDPGQGLRLIYYSQIVNDFQKGDIAEGYSVSREKKESFPLTVTSAQKNPTAFYLCASSNEGFQETQYFGPGTRLLVL.

The rearrangement joins TRBV28 to TRBJ2-1; weak D call: TRBD1 (6 bases). CDR3 length: 12 amino acids. The germline V and J ends were trimmed by 10 bases and 9 bases, with 16 bases remaining between them. Germline loops: CDR1 MDHEN, CDR2 SYDVKM. The CDR3 region is CATRGGRGEQFF. The DNA for the CDR3 is TGTGCCACTCGAGGGGGTAGAGGTGAGCAGTTCTTC. The full variable domain, its missing parts supplied by reference TRBV28 and TRBJ2-1, is DVKVTQSSRYLVKRTGEKVFLECVQDMDHENMFWYRQDPGLGLRLIYFSYDVKMKEKGDIPEGYSVSREKKERFSLILESASTNQTSMYLCATRGGRGEQFFGPGTRLTVL.

The CDR3 loop is CASSLEGGNTIYF. The CDR3 DNA is TGTGCCAGCTCACTGGAAGGCGGGAACACCATATATTTT. The chain joins TRBV18 to TRBJ1-3; D ambiguous. CDR3 size: 13 residues. The ends were cut back, 4 bases at V and 7 bases at J, with 11 bases in the middle. CDR1 is KGHSH and CDR2 is LQKENI in the germline V gene.

This sequence joins TRBV11-2 and TRBJ2-3; D is tentatively TRBD1 or TRBD2 (6 bases each). From germline, CDR1 is SGHAT and CDR2 FQNNGV. CDR3 size: 14 residues. V was clipped by 7 bases and J by 0 bases, with 11 bases between them. CDR3 protein: CASTRGTSTDTQYF. The CDR3 DNA reads as TGTGCCAGCACAAGGGGGACTAGCACAGATACGCAGTATTTT. The variable domain in full, completed from reference TRBV11-2 and TRBJ2-3, reads EAGVAQSPRYKIIEKRQSVAFWCNPISGHATLYWYQQILGQGPKLLIQFQNNGVVDDSQLPKDRFSAERLKGVDSTLKIQPAKLEDSAVYLCASTRGTSTDTQYFGPGTRLTVL.

This clone was seen only a few times. The chain recombines TRBV14 with TRBJ2-3; 11 bases line up with TRBD2. From germline, CDR1 is SGHDN and CDR2 FVKESK. V dropped 7 bases and J dropped 6; count of bases not matched to a gene: 9. CDR3 length equals 15 residues. The CDR3 DNA is TGTGCCAGCAAAGACGGGGCTAGCGGGAGGGATACGCAGTATTTT. Translating gives CASKDGASGRDTQYF.

The chain carries TRBV28 and TRBJ2-7, with 7 bases aligning to TRBD1. The germline V gene encodes CDR1 MDHEN and CDR2 SYDVKM. The CDR3 sequence is 17 residues long. Trimming took 1 base from V and 2 from J; bases not matched to a gene: 11. This chain's CDR3 is CASSLLVGTANPYEQYF. The DNA of the CDR3 is TGTGCCAGCAGTTTATTGGTCGGGACAGCCAACCCCTACGAGCAGTACTTC.

The rearrangement uses TRBV15 and TRBJ1-2; D may be TRBD1 (5 bases). Germline CDR1 LNHNV, CDR2 YYDKDF (reference sequence). The CDR3 sequence is 15 residues long. The V end lost 1 base, the J end lost 7 bases, and 16 bases lay between the germline ends. This CDR3 reads CATSRAPDSSGGYTF. The DNA for the CDR3 is TGTGCCACCAGCAGAGCTCCTGACAGTTCAGGTGGCTACACCTTC.

This clone was recorded only once. The genes are TRBV11-1 and TRBJ2-1; D not certain. V shed 7 bases and J shed 4 bases, with 8 bases lying between them. Germline V gene lookup returns CDR1 SGHAT and CDR2 FQDESV (reference sequence). The CDR3 totals 12 residues. CDR3 in amino acids: CASTDGYNEQFF. CDR3 nucleotides: TGTGCCAGCACCGACGGGTACAATGAGCAGTTCTTC.

Written as DNA, the CDR3 is TGCGCCAGCAGCCAAGATCAACTAGCGGGAAGAGAGACCCAGTACTTC. Translating gives CASSQDQLAGRETQYF. This chain uses TRBV4-3 with TRBJ2-5; 10 nucleotides line up with TRBD2. The CDR3 runs to 16 residues. Germline V CDR1 and CDR2: LGHNA, YSLEER. V lost 0 bases to trimming and J lost 4 bases; unmatched junction nucleotides: 5.

This clone has just a few counts. The chain is built from TRBV11-3 and TRBJ2-2; maybe TRBD2 (5 bases). V lost 5 bases and J lost 2, with 6 bases in between. Per germline, CDR1 SGHNT and CDR2 YENEEA. The CDR3 spans 13 residues. CDR3 region: CASSRGNTGELFF. The CDR3 DNA reads as TGTGCCAGCAGCCGGGGAAACACCGGGGAGCTGTTTTTT.

The chain is built from TRBV5-5 and TRBJ2-5; 9 positions match TRBD2. Trimming cost V 4 bases and J 5 bases; bases outside gene matches: 12. The CDR3 extends over 16 amino acids. Germline-derived CDR1 and CDR2 are SGHKS and YYEKEE (reference sequence). The CDR3 DNA follows: TGTGCCAGCAGCCAGGACCCAGCGGGAGGTGTGGAGACCCAGTACTTC. Translated: CASSQDPAGGVETQYF.